The 28 T cell receptor beta chains presented below share a single source sample, sequenced in a study of CD8 T cells in ankylosing spondylitis. TCRdb re-analysed the 5' RACE reads in MiXCR, keeping a single row per CDR3 protein. The sample lists about 360,000 distinct CDR3 sequences, roughly 20% seen once, with around 13% in the top ten. The sequencing sample was made of blood, either unsorted or a sorted T cell fraction (not recorded which). The receptor source for this set is a male donor with ankylosing spondylitis or in good health (not recorded which).

This clonotype was found a few times. The chain employs TRBV7-9 and TRBJ2-1; 8 nucleotides align to TRBD2. Germline V CDR1 and CDR2: SEHNR, FQNEAQ (reference sequence). V trimming: 1 base; J trimming: 7 bases; junction bases outside the gene matches: 3. The CDR3 has 14 amino acids. In DNA, the CDR3 is TGTGCCAGCAGCTTAGTCTTAGCGGGGAATGAGCAGTTCTTC. As protein: CASSLVLAGNEQFF.

This clonotype appeared a few times. V is TRBV27 and J is TRBJ2-1; TRBD2 might be the D (7 bases). Germline V gene sequence: CDR1 MNHEY, CDR2 SMNVEV (reference sequence). Trimming stripped 6 bases from V and 0 bases from J, with 18 bases between. The CDR3 consists of 17 residues. CDR3 nucleotide sequence: TGTGCCAGCAGAAACGCGGGGGCGGGGACCTCCTACAATGAGCAGTTCTTC. Its translation: CASRNAGAGTSYNEQFF.

This clonotype was counted a few times. The chain combines TRBV12-3 or TRBV12-4 with TRBJ2-5, with D unclear. The CDR3 runs 15 residues. Trimming pared 5 bases from V and 1 base from J, leaving 14 bases between. As DNA, the CDR3 is TGTGCCAGCAGTGCCAAGATTGGCCCCCAAGAGACCCAGTACTTC. Translating it yields CASSAKIGPQETQYF.

In its sample, this clonotype was seen a few times. V and J are TRBV7-2 and TRBJ1-4; 10 bases agree with TRBD1. Germline-derived CDR1 and CDR2 are SGHTA and FQGNSA. Germline trimming cut 5 bases from V and 3 bases from J; bases unmatched to any gene: 6. The CDR3 length is 16 residues. CDR3 residues: CASSPNDRGPNEKLFF. CDR3 coding DNA: TGTGCCAGCAGCCCTAACGACAGGGGGCCTAATGAAAAACTGTTTTTT.

To note about this clonotype: The junction departs from the called germline gene at one end, perhaps through a read error. The chain couples TRBV7-7 to TRBJ2-1; 10 nucleotides align to TRBD2. This CDR3 is 15 amino acids long. Per germline, CDR1 SSHAT and CDR2 FNYEAQ (reference sequence). The CDR3 DNA sequence: TGTGCTAGCAGCTTCGGACTAGCGGCGAACAATGAGCAGTTCTTC. Protein product: CASSFGLAANNEQFF.

This clonotype was detected a few times. The chain carries TRBV6-2 or TRBV6-3 and TRBJ2-2; D gene unclear. There are 21 residues in the CDR3. CDR1 MNHEY and CDR2 SVGEGT come from the germline V gene. Trimming removed 2 bases at V and 6 bases at J, with 31 bases between. Written as DNA, the CDR3 is TGTGCCAGCAGTTACATCGCACAACCCACGCCTACGGCAGTGAAGCCCGGGGAGCTGTTTTTT. It codes for CASSYIAQPTPTAVKPGELFF.

The chain uses TRBV25-1 and TRBJ2-5, with a tentative D call TRBD2 (6 bases). This CDR3 has 17 amino acids. The germline CDR1 and CDR2 sequences are MGHDK and SYGVNS. Between the trimmed V and J ends, which lost 1 base and 1 base, there was a span of 16 bases. As DNA, the CDR3 is TGTGCCAGCAGTGAATTTGGTCCTAGCGAGTTCCAAGAGACCCAGTACTTC. Translated: CASSEFGPSEFQETQYF. Supplemented by reference TRBV25-1 and TRBJ2-5, the full variable domain reads EADIYQTPRYLVIGTGKKITLECSQTMGHDKMYWYQQDPGMELHLIHYSYGVNSTEKGDLSSESTVSRIRTEHFPLTLESARPSHTSQYLCASSEFGPSEFQETQYFGPGTRLLVL.

A few counts support this clonotype. The V call is TRBV11-3, the J call TRBJ2-2, with 7 bases identical to TRBD1. The CDR3 has 15 amino acids. Germline loops: CDR1 SGHNT, CDR2 YENEEA. The J segment lost 4 bases and the V segment lost 5 bases, leaving 7 bases of the junction unmatched. The CDR3 loop is CASSGRDSPTGELFF. CDR3 DNA: TGTGCCAGCAGCGGAAGGGACAGTCCCACCGGGGAGCTGTTTTTT.

The chain recombines TRBV4-1 with TRBJ2-1, with 7 positions matching TRBD2. The length of the CDR3 is 16 residues. The germline V gene has CDR1 MGHRA and CDR2 YSYEKL. V lost 4 bases, J lost 2 bases, and 8 bases stayed unmatched. The CDR3 region has the DNA TGCGCCAGCAGCCCTCAGCCGGGGGGTACCTACAATGAGCAGTTCTTC. It codes for CASSPQPGGTYNEQFF.

The chain carries TRBV10-3 and TRBJ2-3, with 7 bases identical to TRBD2. The junction had 6 bases not matched to a gene; V was cut back by 0 bases and J by 3 bases. The CDR3 contains 16 residues. In germline, CDR1 is ENHRY, CDR2 SYGVKD. For the CDR3, the DNA is TGTGCCATCAGTGAGTCGGGGCGGGGGACTACAGATACGCAGTATTTT. This sequence encodes CAISESGRGTTDTQYF.

The chain is built from TRBV2 and TRBJ2-3; D is undetermined. Germline values: CDR1 SNHLY, CDR2 FYNNEI. The CDR3 spans 9 residues. Trimming removed 9 bases from V and 3 bases from J, with 1 base in between. The CDR3 DNA is TGTGCCAGGACAGATACGCAGTATTTT. This gives the protein CARTDTQYF.

This clonotype was seen a few times. The chain joins TRBV5-5 to TRBJ2-7; 10 bases are a match to TRBD1. CDR1 is SGHKS and CDR2 is YYEKEE in the germline V gene (reference sequence). V gave up 4 bases and J gave up 1 base; unmatched junction bases: 8. This CDR3 has 16 residues. The CDR3 reads CASSRRDRGYSYEQYF. The CDR3 region has the DNA TGTGCCAGCAGCAGACGGGACAGGGGTTATTCCTACGAGCAGTACTTC.

This clonotype was counted a few times. This chain links TRBV7-8 with TRBJ2-1; D is undetermined. Germline CDR1 is SGHVS and CDR2 is FQNEAQ. This CDR3 is built from 13 residues. V shed 3 bases and J shed 4 bases, with 7 bases lying between them. DNA of the CDR3: TGTGCCAGCAGCTTGGAGAGTTACAATGAGCAGTTCTTC. Translating it yields CASSLESYNEQFF.

The chain combines TRBV12-3 or TRBV12-4 with TRBJ1-5; a possible D gene is TRBD1 (5 bases). CDR3 length: 15 amino acids. With 4 bases removed from V and 7 bases from J, the gap between germline ends came to 17 bases. CDR3 coding DNA: TGTGCCAGCAGTTCGGGGCAGGGCGGCCGGCAGCCCCAGCATTTT. Its protein product is CASSSGQGGRQPQHF.

This clonotype has just a few counts. The genes are TRBV4-1 and TRBJ2-1, with D unresolved. The CDR3 runs 14 residues. CDR1 and CDR2 (germline): MGHRA, YSYEKL. Trimming took 1 base from V and 3 from J, leaving 7 bases between them. In DNA, the CDR3 is TGCGCCAGCAGCCAAGGGCCCGACTACAATGAGCAGTTCTTC. It yields the protein CASSQGPDYNEQFF.

About this clonotype itself: An end of the junction differs from the germline gene, which may be a read error. The chain has TRBV7-8 and TRBJ2-6; the D gene is possibly TRBD2 (5 bases). Germline V gene data show CDR1 as SGHVS and CDR2 as FQNEAQ. The CDR3 is 17 residues long. In nucleotides, the CDR3 is TGTGCCAGCAGCGTAGCAGTCGGGATCTCTGGGGCCAACGTCCTGACTTTC. Protein: CASSVAVGISGANVLTF.

This clonotype has more than one count but fewer than ten. V is TRBV5-1 and J is TRBJ2-7; unclear D gene. Germline CDR1 is SGHRS and CDR2 is YFSETQ. The CDR3 spans 15 residues. The V end was cut by 0 bases, the J end by 2 bases, with 12 bases between. The CDR3 is CASSLAGSPTYEQYF. CDR3 in DNA: TGCGCCAGCAGCTTGGCCGGAAGTCCGACCTACGAGCAGTACTTC.

This clonotype was counted between two and nine times. The chain's CDR3 is CASSYSMEGPNENYEQYF. The CDR3 bases are TGTGCCAGCAGTTACTCGATGGAGGGGCCAAACGAAAACTACGAGCAGTACTTC. The chain is built from TRBV6-5 and TRBJ2-7; maybe TRBD2 (6 bases). This CDR3 is built from 18 residues. The V end lost 0 bases, the J end lost 3 bases, and 21 bases lay between the germline ends. Germline lookup yields CDR1 MNHEY and CDR2 SVGAGI.

This clonotype turned up a few times. The chain employs TRBV12-3 or TRBV12-4 and TRBJ2-5; D not resolved. The CDR3 contains 13 residues. V was shortened by 3 bases and J by 5 bases, with 10 bases between the two germline ends. CDR3 protein: CASSFLYRETQYF. CDR3 bases: TGTGCCAGCAGTTTTCTATATCGGGAGACCCAGTACTTC.

This clonotype was seen a few times. The chain couples TRBV6-2 or TRBV6-3 to TRBJ2-1; D is perhaps TRBD1 or TRBD2 (5 bases each). The germline V gene encodes CDR1 MNHEY and CDR2 SVGEGT. CDR3 size: 16 residues. V lost 5 bases and J 2 bases, leaving 16 bases between the germline ends. Written as DNA, the CDR3 is TGTGCCAGCAGTCCCATTTGGGGGTTAGCCTACAATGAGCAGTTCTTC. Its protein is CASSPIWGLAYNEQFF.

The chain has TRBV15 and TRBJ2-3, with D maybe TRBD1 (6 bases). CDR3 length equals 16 residues. The V gene lost 2 bases and the J gene lost 2 bases, with 14 bases spanning the gap. Germline V gives CDR1 LNHNV, CDR2 YYDKDF (reference sequence). The CDR3 nucleotides are TGTGCCACCAGCAGACTACCCCCAGGGGACACAGATACGCAGTATTTT. Encoded protein: CATSRLPPGDTDTQYF.

V usage is TRBV12-3 or TRBV12-4 and J usage is TRBJ2-1, with 8 bases identical to TRBD1. This CDR3 is built from 12 residues. With 6 bases clipped from V and 6 bases from J, the junction kept 1 base outside the gene matches. DNA of the CDR3: TGTGCCAGCAGAGACAGGGGCAATGAGCAGTTCTTC. Translated, it gives CASRDRGNEQFF.

In its sample, this clonotype was seen a few times. The V call is TRBV29-1, the J call TRBJ2-1; 7 bases line up with TRBD1. The germline V gene encodes CDR1 SQVTM and CDR2 ANQGSEA. J gave up 0 bases and V 6 bases, and 5 bases lay outside the gene matches. The CDR3 is 14 residues long. CDR3 loop: CSVETGVSYNEQFF. The CDR3 nucleotides are TGCAGCGTAGAAACAGGGGTCTCCTACAATGAGCAGTTCTTC.

This chain connects TRBV5-1 to TRBJ2-1, with D perhaps given as TRBD1 or TRBD2 (5 bases each). The CDR3 is made up of 13 amino acids. Trimming left V 4 bases short and J 9 bases short, with 14 bases between. The germline CDR1 and CDR2 sequences are SGHRS and YFSETQ. The DNA for the CDR3 is TGCGCCAGCAGCATGGGCTGGGGGTTTGAGCAGTTCTTC. Protein sequence: CASSMGWGFEQFF.

This clonotype was detected a few times. This chain links TRBV13 with TRBJ2-1; maybe TRBD2 (6 bases). Trimming left V 5 bases short and J 2 bases short, with 16 bases between. The germline V gene encodes CDR1 PRHDT and CDR2 FYEKMQ (reference sequence). The CDR3 runs 16 residues. The CDR3 DNA follows: TGTGCCAGCAGCCCGCGTCTGGGGACTGCCTACAATGAGCAGTTCTTC. It is translated as CASSPRLGTAYNEQFF.

The CDR3 DNA reads as TGTGCCATCGATAGGGGTTGGTCCTACGAGCAGTACTTC. Protein: CAIDRGWSYEQYF. The chain combines TRBV7-9 with TRBJ2-7; perhaps TRBD1 as D (5 bases). The germline V and J ends were trimmed by 10 bases and 1 base, with 14 bases remaining between them. The germline CDR1 and CDR2 sequences are SEHNR and FQNEAQ (reference sequence). The CDR3 is made up of 13 amino acids.

V gene TRBV5-5 combines with J gene TRBJ2-4, with D possibly TRBD2 on 6 matching bases. The V and J ends lost 1 base and 0 bases respectively, with 14 bases between them. Germline V gene lookup returns CDR1 SGHKS and CDR2 YYEKEE (reference sequence). This CDR3 comprises 17 residues. CDR3: CASSLRPGRSAKNIQYF. The CDR3 region has the DNA TGTGCCAGCAGCTTGCGGCCAGGGAGGTCAGCCAAAAACATTCAGTACTTC.

This clonotype was observed a handful of times. The V gene is TRBV9, the J gene TRBJ1-1; possible D gene TRBD1, 5 bases. The CDR3 extends over 14 amino acids. CDR1 and CDR2 from the germline V gene are SGDLS and YYNGEE. V gave up 0 bases and J gave up 2 bases, with 8 bases separating them. DNA for the CDR3: TGTGCCAGCAGCGTAGAGGGGACTAACACTGAAGCTTTCTTT. This codes for CASSVEGTNTEAFF.